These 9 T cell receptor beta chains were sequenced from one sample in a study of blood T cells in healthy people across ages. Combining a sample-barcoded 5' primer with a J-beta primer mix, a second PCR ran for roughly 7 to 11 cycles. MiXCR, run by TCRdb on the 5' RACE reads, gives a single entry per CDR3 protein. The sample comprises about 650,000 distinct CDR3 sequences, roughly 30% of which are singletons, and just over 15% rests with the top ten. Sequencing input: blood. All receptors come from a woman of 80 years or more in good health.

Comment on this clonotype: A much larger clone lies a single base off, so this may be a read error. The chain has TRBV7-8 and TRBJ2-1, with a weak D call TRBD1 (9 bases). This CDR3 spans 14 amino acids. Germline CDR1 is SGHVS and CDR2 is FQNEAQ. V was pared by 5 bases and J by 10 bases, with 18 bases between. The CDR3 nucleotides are TGTGCCAGCAGCCGGGGGGGACAGGGCAACGAGCAGTTCTTC. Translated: CASSRGGQGNEQFF. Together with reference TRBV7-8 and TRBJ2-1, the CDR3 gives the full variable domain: GAGVSQSPRYKVAKRGQDVALRCDPISGHVSLFWYQQALGQGPEFLTYFQNEAQLDKSGLPSDRFFAERPEGSVSTLKIQRTQQEDSAVYLCASSRGGQGNEQFFGPGTRLTVL.

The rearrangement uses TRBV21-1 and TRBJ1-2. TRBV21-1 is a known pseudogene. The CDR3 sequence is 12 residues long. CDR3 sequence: CASTPRNYGYTF. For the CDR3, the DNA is TGTGCCAGCACCCCGCGGAACTATGGCTACACCTTC.

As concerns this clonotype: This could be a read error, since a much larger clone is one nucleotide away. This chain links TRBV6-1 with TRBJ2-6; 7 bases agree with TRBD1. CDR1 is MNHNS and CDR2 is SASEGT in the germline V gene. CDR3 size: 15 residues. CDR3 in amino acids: CASSVRGPGANVPTF. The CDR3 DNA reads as TGTGCCAGCAGTGTTAGGGGGCCTGGGGCCAACGTCCCGACTTTC.

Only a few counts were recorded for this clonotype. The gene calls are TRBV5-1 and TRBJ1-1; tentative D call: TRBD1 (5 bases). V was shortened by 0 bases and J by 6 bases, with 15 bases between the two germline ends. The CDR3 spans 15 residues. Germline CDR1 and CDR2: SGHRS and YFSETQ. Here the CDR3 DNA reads TGCGCCAGCAGCTTGGCCTTAGGGACGCGGGCTGAAGCTTTCTTT. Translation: CASSLALGTRAEAFF. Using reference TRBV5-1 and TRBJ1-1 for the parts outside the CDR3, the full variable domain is KAGVTQTPRYLIKTRGQQVTLSCSPISGHRSVSWYQQTPGQGLQFLFEYFSETQRNKGNFPGRFSGRQFSNSRSEMNVSTLELGDSALYLCASSLALGTRAEAFFGQGTRLTVV.

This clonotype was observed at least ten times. The chain's CDR3 is CASSYRGLFLPEQYF. CDR3 nucleotide sequence: TGTGCCAGCAGTTACAGGGGGCTCTTCCTCCCCGAGCAGTACTTC. The chain couples TRBV6-2 or TRBV6-3 to TRBJ2-7, with 7 bases lining up with TRBD1. V shed 2 bases, J shed 6 bases, and the junction held 10 bases outside the gene matches. This CDR3 is built from 15 residues. CDR1 is MNHEY, CDR2 SVGEGT, per germline.

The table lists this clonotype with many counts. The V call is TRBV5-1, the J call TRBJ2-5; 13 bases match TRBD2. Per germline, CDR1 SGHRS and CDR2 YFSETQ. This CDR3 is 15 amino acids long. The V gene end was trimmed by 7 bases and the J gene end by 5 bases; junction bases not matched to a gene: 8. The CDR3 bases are TGCGCCAGCGTTCCCGGGACTAGCGGGGTGGAGACCCAGTACTTC. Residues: CASVPGTSGVETQYF.

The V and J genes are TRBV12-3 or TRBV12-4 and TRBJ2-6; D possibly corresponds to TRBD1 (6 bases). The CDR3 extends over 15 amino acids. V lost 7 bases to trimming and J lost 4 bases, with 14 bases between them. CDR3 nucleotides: TGTGCCAGCACCCTTGGGGGCGCCGGGGCCAACGTCCTGACTTTC. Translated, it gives CASTLGGAGANVLTF.

The CDR3 DNA sequence: TGTGCCAGCAGCCCACGGGACAACGCGATCTACGAGCAGTACTTC. Translation gives CASSPRDNAIYEQYF. The gene calls are TRBV7-2 and TRBJ2-4, with D possibly being TRBD1 (6 bases). Judging by the DNA end, TRBJ2-7 fits better; the J call may be wrong. The CDR3 contains 15 residues. Looked up from germline, CDR1 is SGHTA and CDR2 is FQGNSA.

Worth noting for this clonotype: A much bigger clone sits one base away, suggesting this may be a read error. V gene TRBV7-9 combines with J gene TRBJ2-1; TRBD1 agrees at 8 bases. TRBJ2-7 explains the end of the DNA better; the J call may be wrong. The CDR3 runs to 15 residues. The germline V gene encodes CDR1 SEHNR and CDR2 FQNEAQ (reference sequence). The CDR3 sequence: CASSRTGPSYNEQYF. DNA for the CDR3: TGTGCCAGCAGCCGGACAGGGCCTTCCTACAATGAGCAGTACTTC.